This TCR beta chain was sequenced in a study of OX40 agonist ivuxolimab in advanced cancers. The overall study: A mean age of roughly 60 years, range about 20 to 79, was recorded, and approximately 85% were male.

Measured with immunoSEQ multiplex PCR; TCRdb has only the in-frame clones, and not every one. The sample holds 60,000 or so clones; 82% are singletons and the top ten take around 0.52%. The germline V gene encodes CDR1 SGHVS and CDR2 FNYEAQ. The CDR3 extends over 16 amino acids. The germline V and J ends were trimmed by 5 bases and 0 bases, with 16 bases remaining between them. On this clone itself: Its antigen is unknown.

Whole-study results and caveats: Expanded peripheral T-cell antigen specificity went undetermined.

This clonotype was obtained from an adult with an advanced solid tumor such as melanoma, head and neck, liver or kidney cancer. Sequenced here: CD4+ or CD8+ T cells sorted from blood, sampled in a trial of the OX40 agonist ivuxolimab. The rearrangement links TRBV7-6 to TRBJ1-1; tentatively, D is TRBD1 (5 bases). DNA of the CDR3: TGTGCCAGCAGCCCCCGGGGGAACAACATGAACACTGAAGCTTTCTTT. This sequence encodes CASSPRGNNMNTEAFF.